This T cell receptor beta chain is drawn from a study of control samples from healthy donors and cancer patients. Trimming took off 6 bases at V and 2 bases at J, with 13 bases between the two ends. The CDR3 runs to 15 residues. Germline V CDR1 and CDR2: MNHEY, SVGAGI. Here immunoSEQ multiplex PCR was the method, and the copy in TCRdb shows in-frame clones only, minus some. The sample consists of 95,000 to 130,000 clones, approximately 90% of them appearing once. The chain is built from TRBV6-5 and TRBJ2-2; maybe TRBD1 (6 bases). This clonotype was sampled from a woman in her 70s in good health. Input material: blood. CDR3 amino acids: CASRPWTVNTGELFF. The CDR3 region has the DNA TGTGCCAGCAGACCGTGGACAGTCAACACCGGGGAGCTGTTTTTT.